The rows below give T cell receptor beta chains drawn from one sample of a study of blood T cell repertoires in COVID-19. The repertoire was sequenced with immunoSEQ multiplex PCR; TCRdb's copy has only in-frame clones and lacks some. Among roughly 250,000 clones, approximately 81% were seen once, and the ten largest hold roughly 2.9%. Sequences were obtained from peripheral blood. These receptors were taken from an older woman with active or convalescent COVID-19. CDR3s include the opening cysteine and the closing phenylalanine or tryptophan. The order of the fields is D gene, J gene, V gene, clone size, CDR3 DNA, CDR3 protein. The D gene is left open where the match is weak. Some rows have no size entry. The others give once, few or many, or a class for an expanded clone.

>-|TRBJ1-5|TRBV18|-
TGTGCCAGCTCACCGCAGGTTAGCAATCAGCCCCAGCATTTT
CASSPQVSNQPQHF
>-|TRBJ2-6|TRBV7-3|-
TGTGCCAGCAGCTTACCTGGGAGCTCTGGGGCCAACGTCCTGACTTTC
CASSLPGSSGANVLTF
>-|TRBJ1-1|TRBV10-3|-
TGTGCCATCAGTGAAATACAGGGTGTAGCCACTGAAGCTTTCTTT
CAISEIQGVATEAFF
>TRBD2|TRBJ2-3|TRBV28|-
TGTGCCAGCACAACGGGGGGGACTGGCGGAGATACGCAGTATTTT
CASTTGGTGGDTQYF
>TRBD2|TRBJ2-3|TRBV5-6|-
TGTGCCAGCAGCCTAAAGGGACTAGCGCTAGATACGCAGTATTTT
CASSLKGLALDTQYF
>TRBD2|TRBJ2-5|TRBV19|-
TGTGCCAGTAGTACCCGGACTAGCGGGAGGTACCAAGAGACCCAGTACTTC
CASSTRTSGRYQETQYF
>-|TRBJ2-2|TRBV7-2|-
TGTGCCAGCAGCCCAGTTACTAGGCCGAACACCGGGGAGCTGTTTTTT
CASSPVTRPNTGELFF
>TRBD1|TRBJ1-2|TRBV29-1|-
TGCAGCGTTGAATATCGGACAGGAATTTATGGCTACACCTTC
CSVEYRTGIYGYTF
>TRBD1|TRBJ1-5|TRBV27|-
TGTGCCAGCAGCGCGGACAGGGGCGGCAATCAGCCCCAGCATTTT
CASSADRGGNQPQHF
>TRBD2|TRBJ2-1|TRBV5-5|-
TGTGCCAGCAGCCCTACTAGCGGGGGCCCAGCACCCTACAATGAGCAGTTCTTC
CASSPTSGGPAPYNEQFF
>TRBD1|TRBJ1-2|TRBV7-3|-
TGTGCCAGCAGCCCGACAGGGGGCATAGGCTACACCTTC
CASSPTGGIGYTF
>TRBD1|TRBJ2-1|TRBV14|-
TGTGCCAGCAGCCGGGACAGGATGTACAATGAGCAGTTCTTC
CASSRDRMYNEQFF
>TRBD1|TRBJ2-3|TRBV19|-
TGTGCCAGTAGCCTCCGGATCCCCGGGACAGGGACCCCCAATACGCAGTATTTT
CASSLRIPGTGTPNTQYF
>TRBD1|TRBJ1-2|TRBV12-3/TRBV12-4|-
TGTGCCAGCAGTCAACAGGGGGACTATGGCTACACCTTC
CASSQQGDYGYTF
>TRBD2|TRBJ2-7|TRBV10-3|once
TGTGCCATCAGTGAGTCCGGCACTAGCGGGGGGTTCGAGCAGTACTTC
CAISESGTSGGFEQYF
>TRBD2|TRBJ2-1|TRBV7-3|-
TGTGCCAGCAGCTCTCCCGGGGGGGATGAGCAGTTCTTC
CASSSPGGDEQFF
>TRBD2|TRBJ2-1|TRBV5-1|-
TGCGCCAGCAGCATAGGGACTAGCGGGGCCTTAAGCTCCTACAATGAGCAGTTCTTC
CASSIGTSGALSSYNEQFF
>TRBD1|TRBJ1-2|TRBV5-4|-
TGTGCCAGCAGCTTGGGAGGGGGCGACGGCTATGGCTACACCTTC
CASSLGGGDGYGYTF
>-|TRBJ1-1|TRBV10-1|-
TGCGCCAGCAGTGAGGAGGCGGTCAACACTGAAGCTTTCTTT
CASSEEAVNTEAFF
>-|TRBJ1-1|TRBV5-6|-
TGTGCCAGCAGCCGTACCGGAACAGGGAACACTGAAGCTTTCTTT
CASSRTGTGNTEAFF
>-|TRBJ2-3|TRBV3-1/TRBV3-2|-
TGTGCCAGCAGTCTTGCGGGGGCACTCACAGATACGCAGTATTTT
CASSLAGALTDTQYF
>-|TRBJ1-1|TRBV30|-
TGTGCCTGGGAGAGGGCTGAAGCTTTCTTT
CAWERAEAFF
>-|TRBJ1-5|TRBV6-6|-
TGTGCCAGCAGACGTCCCGGGTCCTCGTCAAATCAGCCCCAGCATTTT
CASRRPGSSSNQPQHF
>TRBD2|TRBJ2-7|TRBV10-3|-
TGTGCCATCAGTCTCGGGGGGGGCTACGAGCAGTACTTC
CAISLGGGYEQYF
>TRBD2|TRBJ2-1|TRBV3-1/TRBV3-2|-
TGTGCCACAAACGCGGGGGACAATGAGCAGTTCTTC
CATNAGDNEQFF
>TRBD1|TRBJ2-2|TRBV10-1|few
TGCGCCAGCAGTGAGCCCGGCGACAGGGGATTGAACACCGGGGAGCTGTTTTTT
CASSEPGDRGLNTGELFF
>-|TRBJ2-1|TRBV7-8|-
TGTGCCAGCAACCTAGACGGAAGCTCCTACAATGAGCAGTTCTTC
CASNLDGSSYNEQFF
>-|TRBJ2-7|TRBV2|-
TGTGCCAGCAGTGATAACACCCCCTACGAGCAGTACTTC
CASSDNTPYEQYF
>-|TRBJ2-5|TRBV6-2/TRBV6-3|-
TGTGCCAGCAGTTACCCGACTCCAAAAGAGACCCAGTACTTC
CASSYPTPKETQYF
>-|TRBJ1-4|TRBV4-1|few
TGCGCCAGCAGCCCGGGAGGGGGGCTGGAAAAACTGTTTTTT
CASSPGGGLEKLFF
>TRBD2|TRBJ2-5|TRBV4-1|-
TGCGCCAGCAGCCAAGATTTACGCCTAGCGGGGGAGGAGACCCAGTACTTC
CASSQDLRLAGEETQYF
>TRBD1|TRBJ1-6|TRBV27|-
TGTGCCAGCAGTTTCGTCGGACAGGGGAATTCACCCCTCCACTTT
CASSFVGQGNSPLHF
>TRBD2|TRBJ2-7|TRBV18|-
TGTGCCAGCTCACCAAGCGGGGGGGCTGGGAACGAGCAGTACTTC
CASSPSGGAGNEQYF
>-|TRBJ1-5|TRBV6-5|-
TGTGCCAGCAGTTGGGGGGTCAATCAGCCCCAGCATTTT
CASSWGVNQPQHF
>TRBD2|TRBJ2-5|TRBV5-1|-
TGCGCCAGCAGCTTGGTGAGCGGGGTCGGAGAGACCCAGTACTTC
CASSLVSGVGETQYF
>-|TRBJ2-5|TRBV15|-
TGTGCCACCAAAGGCGGGGCGTTAAACCAAGAGACCCAGTACTTC
CATKGGALNQETQYF
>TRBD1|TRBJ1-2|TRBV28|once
TGTGCCAGCAGTTCAGATTTGGGACAGGGCGGCTACACCTTC
CASSSDLGQGGYTF
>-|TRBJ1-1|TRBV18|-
TGTGCCAGCTCACCCGGGGGGAGGGCGATTGAAGCTTTCTTT
CASSPGGRAIEAFF
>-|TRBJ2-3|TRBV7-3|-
TGTGCCAGCAGCTTCACAACAAGCACAGATACGCAGTATTTT
CASSFTTSTDTQYF
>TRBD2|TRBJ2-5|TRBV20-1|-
TGCAGTGCTAGTTGGTCGGGGGGGAAAGAGACCCAGTACTTC
CSASWSGGKETQYF
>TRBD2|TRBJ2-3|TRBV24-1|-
TGTGCCACCAGTGAGGGCGGGGGGCGCCGCACAGATACGCAGTATTTT
CATSEGGGRRTDTQYF
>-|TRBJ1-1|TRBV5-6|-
TGTGCCAGCAGCTTTACTGAACGCGCTGAAGCTTTCTTT
CASSFTERAEAFF
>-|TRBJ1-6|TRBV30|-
TGTGCCTGGAGTGTTTGCAGGGGAAATTCACCCCTCCACTTT
CAWSVCRGNSPLHF
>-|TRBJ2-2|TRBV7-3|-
TGTGCCAGCAGCTCCGGGGCCGGGGAGCTGTTTTTT
CASSSGAGELFF
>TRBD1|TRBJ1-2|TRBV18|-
TGTGCCACCTCAAAAGGACCGGGACAGGGTCACTACACCTTC
CATSKGPGQGHYTF